The clone carrying this TCR beta chain was observed a few times. This specimen belongs to a study of cytomegalovirus exposure and HLA in healthy donors. CDR3 length: 16 residues. Trimming took 0 bases from V and 0 from J; bases not matched to a gene: 3. Germline lookup yields CDR1 SGDLS and CDR2 YYNGEE. The PCR had 60 Vbeta and 13 Jbeta primers. Assay used: immunoSEQ multiplex PCR; TCRdb lists only in-frame clones, some missing. The profile covers over 150,000 clones, with 68% appearing a single time and 4% to 5.5% taken by the ten largest. This TCR was sampled from a woman aged 18-30 years in good health and CMV-seropositive. Source material: PBMCs. V is TRBV9 and J is TRBJ2-5; 9 positions match TRBD2. The CDR3 spells CASSVEASGNQETQYF. The DNA of the CDR3 is TGTGCCAGCAGCGTAGAGGCTAGCGGGAACCAAGAGACCCAGTACTTC.